This T cell receptor beta chain stems from a study of blood T cell repertoires in COVID-19. About the study: The samples span acute and convalescent COVID-19 from the United States, Italy and Spain. Nucleic acid was either cDNA or gDNA, and it came from T cells, B-cell-depleted T cells, or PBMCs.

V shed 1 base and J 3 bases; nucleotides not matched to a gene: 15. The CDR3 sequence is 20 residues long. Per germline, CDR1 LGHNA and CDR2 YSLEER. Methods used by the authors: Estimation of nucleated cell counts relied on the amplification of reference gene primers. The protocol was immunoSEQ multiplex PCR, while the TCRdb copy is restricted to in-frame clones and leaves out a portion. The V and J calls and clone size are taken from that table; D and trimming were inferred from the DNA. This table holds tens of thousands of clones, under 80% found once. Sample: peripheral blood. This receptor was identified in a human donor in a cohort sampled during active COVID-19. The gene calls are TRBV4-3 and TRBJ2-5; 12 nucleotides line up with TRBD2. Here the CDR3 DNA reads TGCGCCAGCAGCCAAGGAACGGGGGTATCGGGACTAGCGGGCGAAGAGACCCAGTACTTC. It translates to CASSQGTGVSGLAGEETQYF.